This T cell receptor (beta chain) was observed in a study of blood T cell repertoires in COVID-19. Across the study: Samples taken during acute and convalescent COVID-19 were collected in the United States, Italy and Spain. The cDNA or gDNA used as material had been derived from T cells, B-cell-depleted T cells, or PBMCs.

Study processing details: Amplification with reference gene primers provided the estimates of nucleated cell counts. Profiled with immunoSEQ multiplex PCR; TCRdb holds only in-frame clones, not every one. From that table come the V and J calls and clone size; the DNA was used to work out D and trimming. Of about 98,000 clones in the sample, approximately 92% were seen once. Patients at the Seattle site were enrolled during active infection and followed longitudinally. The sequenced sample was peripheral blood. This receptor was taken from a woman in her forties or fifties with COVID-19, enrolled during active disease.

The CDR3 region has the DNA TGTGCCTGGAGTAATAGGGGCCCTAATCCTAATCAGCCCCAGCATTTT. It codes for CAWSNRGPNPNQPQHF. This chain connects TRBV30 to TRBJ1-5; maybe TRBD1 (5 bases). Trimming pared 2 bases from V and 4 bases from J, leaving 18 bases between. Germline V gene sequence: CDR1 GTSNPN, CDR2 SVGIG (reference sequence). CDR3 length equals 16 residues.